One sample yielded the 2 T cell receptor beta chains listed below, sequenced in a study of OX40 agonist ivuxolimab in advanced cancers. The data were produced by immunoSEQ multiplex PCR, yet TCRdb's version contains in-frame clones alone and is incomplete. The sample carries roughly 80,000 clones, around 84% recorded once. Material: CD4+ or CD8+ T cells sorted from blood, obtained in a trial of the OX40 agonist ivuxolimab. The receptors were gathered from an adult with an advanced solid tumor such as melanoma, head and neck, liver or kidney cancer.

This chain uses TRBV2 with TRBJ1-2; D call uncertain. Germline V CDR1 and CDR2: SNHLY, FYNNEI. The CDR3 runs 12 residues. V lost 5 bases, J lost 5 bases, and 9 bases lay in between. CDR3 bases: TGTGCCAGCAGTAACACAGATTATGGCTACACCTTC. Its translation is CASSNTDYGYTF.

This clone was seen just once. The chain carries TRBV2 and TRBJ1-5, with a tentative D call TRBD1 (6 bases). CDR3 length equals 13 residues. Trimming removed 6 bases at V and 7 bases at J, with 13 bases between. CDR1 and CDR2 (germline): SNHLY, FYNNEI. The CDR3 nucleotides read TGTGCCAGCAGAGGGACACAGAAACAGCCCCAGCATTTT. It specifies CASRGTQKQPQHF.